This T cell receptor beta chain emerged from a study of T-cell memory formation after mild COVID-19. General study findings and limits: Nothing confirmed that second-wave clones peaking on day 37 were specific for SARS-CoV-2.

As regards this clonotype: Its antigen is currently unknown.

The CDR3 totals 16 residues. V lost 3 bases and J lost 4; bases outside the gene matches: 8. CDR1 and CDR2 from the germline V gene are LGHDT and YNNKEL (reference sequence). A single record per CDR3 protein comes from TCRdb applying MiXCR to the 5' RACE reads. Among hundreds of thousands of distinct CDR3 sequences listed, approximately 21% were seen once. The TCR was taken from an adult woman who had mild COVID-19 (a few samples of this study predate the infection). Cell type and time point are not known. V usage is TRBV3-1 and J usage is TRBJ2-5; 10 nucleotides match TRBD2. Material for sequencing was PBMCs or a T cell subset sorted from them (not recorded which). In DNA form, the CDR3 reads TGTGCCAGCAGCCATAAACTAGCGGGGCCAAGAGAGACCCAGTACTTC. This encodes CASSHKLAGPRETQYF.